A single sample gave rise to the 21 T cell receptor beta chains below, sequenced in a study of shared clonotypes between healthy human individuals. Clones were read by immunoSEQ multiplex PCR, and TCRdb kept only the in-frame ones, dropping some. The sample lists 300,000 to 400,000 clones, about 74% occurring once. Sequenced sample: memory CD4+ T cells sorted from blood. Subset described: CD45RA-negative fraction. The receptors were gathered from a man younger than 45 in good health.

This clone was detected only a few times. The chain combines TRBV9 with TRBJ1-2, with 10 positions matching TRBD1. The CDR3 consists of 20 residues. Germline V gives CDR1 SGDLS, CDR2 YYNGEE. The junction had 22 bases not matched to a gene; V was cut back by 4 bases and J by 4 bases. The CDR3 sequence is CASSPLFGRDRGGGIYGYTF. The CDR3 nucleotides are TGTGCCAGCAGCCCCCTATTTGGACGGGACAGGGGCGGCGGGATCTATGGCTACACCTTC.

The gene calls are TRBV6-5 and TRBJ2-5, with D perhaps TRBD2 (6 bases). Trimming shortened V by 1 base and J by 9 bases, and 12 bases separated the two germline ends. The germline gives CDR1 MNHEY, CDR2 SVGAGI. This CDR3 region has 13 residues. CDR3 nucleotides: TGTGCCAGCAGTTACTGGGGGGTGGGGGCCCAGTACTTC. Translating it yields CASSYWGVGAQYF.

This clone was observed many times. The chain links TRBV29-1 to TRBJ1-1, with 11 bases identical to TRBD1. Germline loops: CDR1 SQVTM, CDR2 ANQGSEA. CDR3 length equals 14 residues. Trimming at V came to 5 bases and at J to 5 bases, leaving 7 bases not matched to a gene. CDR3 amino acids: CSVRDRGGLTEAFF. The CDR3 nucleotides read TGCAGCGTTCGGGACAGGGGGGGGTTAACTGAAGCTTTCTTT.

This clone has only one observation. This chain uses TRBV7-9 with TRBJ1-2; D remains unclear. V gave up 1 base and J gave up 4 bases, with 10 bases separating them. This CDR3 has 14 amino acids. Germline V gives CDR1 SEHNR, CDR2 FQNEAQ (reference sequence). As DNA, the CDR3 is TGTGCCAGCAGCTTAGGGGTTGGAGGCTATGGCTACACCTTC. It is translated as CASSLGVGGYGYTF.

The rearrangement joins TRBV30 to TRBJ2-5; 9 nucleotides align to TRBD1. With V trimmed by 3 bases and J by 9 bases, 8 bases remained unmatched. Germline values: CDR1 GTSNPN, CDR2 SVGIG (reference sequence). The CDR3 sequence is 13 residues long. This chain's CDR3 is CAWSGTGTLSQYF. CDR3 nucleotide sequence: TGTGCCTGGAGCGGGACAGGGACACTTTCCCAGTACTTC. Full variable domain (rest looked up from reference TRBV30 and TRBJ2-5): SQTIHQWPATLVQPVGSPLSLECTVEGTSNPNLYWYRQAAGRGLQLLFYSVGIGQISSEVPQNLSASRPQDRQFILSSKKLLLSDSGFYLCAWSGTGTLSQYFGPGTRLLVL.

The rearrangement uses TRBV5-1 and TRBJ1-4; D possibly corresponds to TRBD1 (5 bases). This CDR3 spans 15 amino acids. V lost 4 bases and J lost 7, with 17 bases in between. Germline V gene sequence: CDR1 SGHRS, CDR2 YFSETQ. CDR3 bases: TGCGCCAGCAGCATTAACAGGTCTGGTGCTGAAAAACTGTTTTTT. Translated: CASSINRSGAEKLFF.

The chain carries TRBV16 and TRBJ1-5; D unresolved. CDR1 and CDR2 from the germline V gene are KGHSY and FQNENV. Trimming removed 1 base at V and 5 bases at J, with 6 bases between. This CDR3 region has 13 residues. In nucleotides, the CDR3 is TGTGCCAGCAGCCAATGGAGAGATCAGCCCCAGCATTTT. Protein sequence: CASSQWRDQPQHF.

This clone was found once. V and J are TRBV28 and TRBJ1-1; D is unclear. Germline loops: CDR1 MDHEN, CDR2 SYDVKM. This CDR3 comprises 17 residues. Between the trimmed V and J ends, which lost 1 base and 5 bases, there was a span of 20 bases. The CDR3 is CASSLYLSRGRGTEAFF. The CDR3, as DNA: TGTGCCAGCAGTTTATACCTGAGTCGGGGAAGAGGGACTGAAGCTTTCTTT.

This clone was observed at least ten times. J is TRBJ2-5 and V is TRBV5-4; no clear D. V shed 2 bases and J shed 7 bases, with 12 bases lying between them. This CDR3 has 13 amino acids. CDR1 is SGHNT, CDR2 YYREEE, per germline (reference sequence). The CDR3 loop is CASSFGSPGTQYF. In nucleotides, the CDR3 is TGTGCCAGCAGCTTCGGCAGCCCCGGGACCCAGTACTTC.

V and J are TRBV29-1 and TRBJ2-1, with D possibly TRBD2 on 6 matching bases. Between the trimmed V and J ends, which lost 1 base and 4 bases, there was a span of 17 bases. Germline-derived CDR1 and CDR2 are SQVTM and ANQGSEA. The CDR3 contains 16 residues. The DNA for the CDR3 is TGCAGCGTTGAAGGGGGGGACGGGAAAGGGTACAATGAGCAGTTCTTC. Its protein is CSVEGGDGKGYNEQFF.

This CDR3 reads CASSLGTSGTSRQFF. The CDR3 region has the DNA TGTGCCAGCAGCTTAGGGACTAGCGGTACAAGTAGGCAGTTCTTC. The rearrangement joins TRBV7-8 to TRBJ2-1, with 10 bases lining up with TRBD2. J lost 12 bases, V lost 1 base, and 9 bases had no gene match. In germline, CDR1 is SGHVS, CDR2 FQNEAQ. This CDR3 region has 15 residues.

This clone was seen more than once but under ten times. The J gene is TRBJ2-5, the V gene TRBV2; the D gene is possibly TRBD1 (6 bases). V dropped 3 bases and J dropped 12 bases, with 14 bases sitting between them. This CDR3 is built from 12 residues. Germline CDR1 reads SNHLY; CDR2 reads FYNNEI. CDR3 residues: CASSDLSRGKYF. The CDR3 DNA is TGTGCCAGCAGTGACCTCAGCAGGGGAAAGTACTTC.

The genes are TRBV11-2 and TRBJ2-7; no definite D call. Germline assignment: CDR1 SGHAT and CDR2 FQNNGV. Trimming shortened V by 2 bases and J by 6 bases, and 11 bases separated the two germline ends. The CDR3 consists of 13 residues. The CDR3 protein is CASSLQYGSEQYF. Written as DNA, the CDR3 is TGTGCCAGCAGCTTACAATACGGATCCGAGCAGTACTTC.

The chain is built from TRBV15 and TRBJ2-7; either TRBD1 or TRBD2 may supply D (5 bases each). CDR1 and CDR2 from the germline V gene are LNHNV and YYDKDF (reference sequence). Trimming removed 5 bases from V and 3 bases from J, with 11 bases in between. The CDR3 loop spans 13 amino acids. The CDR3 DNA sequence: TGTGCCACCAGCGGGGGTCTGGGCTACGAGCAGTACTTC. Amino acids: CATSGGLGYEQYF.

The chain uses TRBV30 and TRBJ1-2; D might be TRBD1 (5 bases). Germline-derived CDR1 and CDR2 are GTSNPN and SVGIG (reference sequence). Between the trimmed V and J ends, which lost 0 bases and 4 bases, there was a span of 9 bases. The CDR3 has 13 residues. The CDR3 spells CAWSVGVGYGYTF. The CDR3 coding sequence is TGTGCCTGGAGTGTAGGGGTTGGCTATGGCTACACCTTC.

The chain links TRBV2 to TRBJ1-2; TRBD1 agrees at 8 bases. After removal of 5 bases from V and 8 bases from J, the junction contained 7 bases not matched to a gene. This CDR3 has 13 residues. CDR1 is SNHLY and CDR2 is FYNNEI in the germline V gene. CDR3 sequence reads: CASSPQGARGYTF. The CDR3 DNA reads TGTGCCAGCAGTCCCCAGGGGGCAAGGGGCTACACCTTC.

This rearrangement joins TRBV7-9 to TRBJ1-2; unclear D gene. CDR1 SEHNR and CDR2 FQNEAQ come from the germline V gene (reference sequence). The CDR3 covers 13 residues. V was cut by 5 bases and J by 4 bases, with 11 bases left in between. The CDR3 spells CASSPRAPYGYTF. The DNA of the CDR3 is TGTGCCAGCAGCCCCAGAGCGCCCTATGGCTACACCTTC.

This sequence joins TRBV7-9 and TRBJ2-5; 7 bases fit TRBD1. This CDR3 is built from 15 residues. J lost 2 bases, V lost 6 bases, and 9 bases had no gene match. CDR1 is SEHNR and CDR2 is FQNEAQ in the germline V gene (reference sequence). The CDR3 reads CASRRQGREQETQYF. CDR3 DNA: TGTGCCAGCAGGCGACAGGGCAGGGAACAAGAGACCCAGTACTTC.

The gene calls are TRBV7-8 and TRBJ1-2; weak D call: TRBD1 (5 bases). The germline V gene encodes CDR1 SGHVS and CDR2 FQNEAQ. V was trimmed by 5 bases and J by 6 bases, leaving 19 bases between them. This CDR3 comprises 15 residues. CDR3 sequence reads: CASSRDRIMQNGYTF. The DNA for the CDR3 is TGTGCCAGCAGCCGAGACAGAATAATGCAAAATGGCTACACCTTC. The whole variable domain, filled in from reference TRBV7-8 and TRBJ1-2, reads GAGVSQSPRYKVAKRGQDVALRCDPISGHVSLFWYQQALGQGPEFLTYFQNEAQLDKSGLPSDRFFAERPEGSVSTLKIQRTQQEDSAVYLCASSRDRIMQNGYTFGSGTRLTVV.

In its sample, this clone was seen a few times. The chain links TRBV7-2 to TRBJ1-2; D remains unclear. Trimming pared 6 bases from V and 6 bases from J, leaving 17 bases between. This CDR3 spans 14 amino acids. CDR1 SGHTA and CDR2 FQGNSA come from the germline V gene. The CDR3 region is CASSSRDTGNGYTF. CDR3 nucleotides: TGTGCCAGCAGTTCGAGAGACACGGGGAATGGCTACACCTTC.

The chain recombines TRBV19 with TRBJ2-5, with TRBD1 as a possible D gene (6 bases). This CDR3 contains 15 residues. V lost 5 bases, J lost 4 bases, and 17 bases lay in between. Germline CDR1 is LNHDA and CDR2 is SQIVND (reference sequence). The CDR3 DNA reads TGTGCCAGTAGTTTGGGAGCAGGGGATAGAGAGACCCAGTACTTC. Residues: CASSLGAGDRETQYF.